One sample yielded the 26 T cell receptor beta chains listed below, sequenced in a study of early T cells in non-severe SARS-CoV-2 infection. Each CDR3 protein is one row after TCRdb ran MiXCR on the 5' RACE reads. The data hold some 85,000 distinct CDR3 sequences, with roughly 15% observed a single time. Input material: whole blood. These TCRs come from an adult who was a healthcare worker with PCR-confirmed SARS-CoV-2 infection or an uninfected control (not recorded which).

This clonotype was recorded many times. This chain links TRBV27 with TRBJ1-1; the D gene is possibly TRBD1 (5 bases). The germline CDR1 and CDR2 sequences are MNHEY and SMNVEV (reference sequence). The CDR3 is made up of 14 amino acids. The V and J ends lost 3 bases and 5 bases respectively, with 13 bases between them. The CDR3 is CASSFKQGGTEAFF. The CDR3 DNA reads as TGTGCCAGCAGTTTTAAGCAGGGTGGGACTGAAGCTTTCTTT.

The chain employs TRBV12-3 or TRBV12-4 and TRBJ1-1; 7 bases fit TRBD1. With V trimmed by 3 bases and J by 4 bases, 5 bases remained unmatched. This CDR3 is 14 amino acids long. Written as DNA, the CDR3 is TGTGCCAGCAGTTTCCAGGGGGTTATCACTGAAGCTTTCTTT. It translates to CASSFQGVITEAFF.

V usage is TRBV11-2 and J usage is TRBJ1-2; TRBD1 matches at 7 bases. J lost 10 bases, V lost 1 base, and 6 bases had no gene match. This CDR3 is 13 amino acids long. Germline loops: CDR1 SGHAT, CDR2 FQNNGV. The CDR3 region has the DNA TGTGCCAGCAGCTTAGGACAGGGCTTCACCTACACCTTC. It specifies CASSLGQGFTYTF.

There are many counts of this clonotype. The CDR3 region is CASSLAGQSKRPQYF. CDR3 in DNA: TGTGCCAGCAGCTTGGCCGGACAGTCCAAGAGACCCCAGTACTTC. This chain connects TRBV5-6 to TRBJ2-5; perhaps TRBD1 as D (6 bases). The CDR3 covers 15 residues. CDR1 and CDR2 from the germline V gene are SGHDT and YYEEEE. V gave up 0 bases and J gave up 9 bases, with 18 bases separating them.

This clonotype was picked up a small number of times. In nucleotides, the CDR3 is TGTGCCAGCAGCCAAGTCTCGGGCGGGCCGCAAGAGACCCAGTACTTC. This sequence encodes CASSQVSGGPQETQYF. The chain is built from TRBV4-2 and TRBJ2-5, with TRBD2 as a possible D gene (5 bases). The length of the CDR3 is 16 residues. The ends were cut back, 1 base at V and 2 bases at J, with 14 bases in the middle. Germline V lookup: CDR1 LGHNA, CDR2 YNFKEQ.

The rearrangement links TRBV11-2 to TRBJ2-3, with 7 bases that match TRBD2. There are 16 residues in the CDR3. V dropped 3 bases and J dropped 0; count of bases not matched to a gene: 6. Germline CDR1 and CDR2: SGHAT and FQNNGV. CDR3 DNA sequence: TGTGCCAGCAGCTTGGGGGGGTCGAAAAGCACAGATACGCAGTATTTT. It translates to CASSLGGSKSTDTQYF.

Here the CDR3 DNA reads TGTGCCAGCAGTTACTCCCTGGCTAGCGGGGGGGAGCAGTTCTTC. This gives the protein CASSYSLASGGEQFF. The chain joins TRBV6-5 to TRBJ2-1, with 11 bases identical to TRBD2. Trimming at V came to 0 bases and at J to 10 bases, leaving 5 bases not matched to a gene. This CDR3 is built from 15 residues. Germline values: CDR1 MNHEY, CDR2 SVGAGI.

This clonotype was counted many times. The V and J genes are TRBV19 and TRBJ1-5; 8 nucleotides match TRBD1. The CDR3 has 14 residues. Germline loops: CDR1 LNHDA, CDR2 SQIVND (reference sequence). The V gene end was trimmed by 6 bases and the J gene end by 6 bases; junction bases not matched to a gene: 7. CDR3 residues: CASRSGQVRQPQHF. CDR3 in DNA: TGTGCCAGTAGATCGGGACAGGTTCGTCAGCCCCAGCATTTT.

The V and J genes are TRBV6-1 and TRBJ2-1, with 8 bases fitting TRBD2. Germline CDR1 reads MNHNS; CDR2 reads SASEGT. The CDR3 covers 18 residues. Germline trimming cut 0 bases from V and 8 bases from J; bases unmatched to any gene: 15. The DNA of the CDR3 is TGTGCCAGCAGTGAAGCTAGCGGGGCCGCCGGGCCACGGGATGAGCAGTTCTTC. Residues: CASSEASGAAGPRDEQFF.

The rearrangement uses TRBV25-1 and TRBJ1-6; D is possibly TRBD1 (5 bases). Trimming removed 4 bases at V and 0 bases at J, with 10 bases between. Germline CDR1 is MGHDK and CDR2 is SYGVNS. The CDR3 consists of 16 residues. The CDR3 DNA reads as TGTGCCAGCAGTGCGATAAGGGGCTCCTATAATTCACCCCTCCACTTT. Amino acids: CASSAIRGSYNSPLHF.

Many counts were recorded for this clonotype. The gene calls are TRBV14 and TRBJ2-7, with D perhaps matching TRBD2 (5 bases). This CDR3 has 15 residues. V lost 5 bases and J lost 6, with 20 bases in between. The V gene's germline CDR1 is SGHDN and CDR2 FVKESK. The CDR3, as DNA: TGTGCCAGCAGCTTACAGCTAGCCGCAACCTCCGAGCAGTACTTC. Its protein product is CASSLQLAATSEQYF.

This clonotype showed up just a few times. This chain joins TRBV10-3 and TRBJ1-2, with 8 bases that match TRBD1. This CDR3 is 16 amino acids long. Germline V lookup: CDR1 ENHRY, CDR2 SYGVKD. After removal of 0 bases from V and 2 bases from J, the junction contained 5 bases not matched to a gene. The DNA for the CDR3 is TGTGCCATCAGTGAGTCCCAGGGGGCCGGCAACTATGGCTACACCTTC. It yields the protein CAISESQGAGNYGYTF.

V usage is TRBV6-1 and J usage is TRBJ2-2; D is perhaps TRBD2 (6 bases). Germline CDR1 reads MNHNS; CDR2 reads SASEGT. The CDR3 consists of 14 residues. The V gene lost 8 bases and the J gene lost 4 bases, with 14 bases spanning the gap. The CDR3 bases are TGTGCCAGCGGGGGGACCCTGGTCACCGGGGAGCTGTTTTTT. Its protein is CASGGTLVTGELFF.

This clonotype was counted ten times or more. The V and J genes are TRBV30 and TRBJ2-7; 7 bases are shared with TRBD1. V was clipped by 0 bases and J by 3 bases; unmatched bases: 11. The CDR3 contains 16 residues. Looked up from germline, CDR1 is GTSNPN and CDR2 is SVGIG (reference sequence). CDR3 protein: CAWSVPGSGGVYEQYF. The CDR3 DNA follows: TGTGCCTGGAGTGTACCAGGGTCAGGGGGAGTCTACGAGCAGTACTTC.

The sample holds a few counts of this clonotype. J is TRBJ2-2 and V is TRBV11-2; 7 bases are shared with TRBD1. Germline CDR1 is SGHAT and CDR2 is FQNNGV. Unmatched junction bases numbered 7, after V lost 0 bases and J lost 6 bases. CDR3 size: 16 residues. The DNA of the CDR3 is TGTGCCAGCAGCTTAGACTCGACAGGGCTTCCCGGGGAGCTGTTTTTT. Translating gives CASSLDSTGLPGELFF.

CDR3 amino acids: CASSSGQPATDTQYF. The DNA for the CDR3 is TGTGCCAGCAGTTCTGGACAGCCTGCCACAGATACGCAGTATTTT. The rearrangement uses TRBV6-5 and TRBJ2-3, with a weak D call TRBD1 (6 bases). The ends were cut back, 4 bases at V and 2 bases at J, with 13 bases in the middle. Germline V lookup: CDR1 MNHEY, CDR2 SVGAGI. CDR3 length: 15 residues.

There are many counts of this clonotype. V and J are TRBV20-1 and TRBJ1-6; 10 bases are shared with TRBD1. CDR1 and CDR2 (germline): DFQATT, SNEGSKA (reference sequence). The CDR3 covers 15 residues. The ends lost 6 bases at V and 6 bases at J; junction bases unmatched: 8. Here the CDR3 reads CSAPLGQGSNSPLHF. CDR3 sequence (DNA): TGCAGTGCCCCGCTGGGACAGGGGTCTAATTCACCCCTCCACTTT.

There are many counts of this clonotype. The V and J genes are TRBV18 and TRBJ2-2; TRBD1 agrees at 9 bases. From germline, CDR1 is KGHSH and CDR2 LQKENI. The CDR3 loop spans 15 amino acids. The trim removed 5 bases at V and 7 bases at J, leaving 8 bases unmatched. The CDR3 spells CASSTGQGSIGELFF. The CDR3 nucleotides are TGTGCCAGCTCAACGGGACAGGGAAGTATCGGGGAGCTGTTTTTT.

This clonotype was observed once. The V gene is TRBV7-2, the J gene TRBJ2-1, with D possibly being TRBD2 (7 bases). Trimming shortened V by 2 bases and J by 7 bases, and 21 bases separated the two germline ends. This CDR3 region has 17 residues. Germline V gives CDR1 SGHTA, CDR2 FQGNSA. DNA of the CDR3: TGTGCCAGCAGCTTACTCTGGGGGGGCAAAGGGTGGAATGAGCAGTTCTTC. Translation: CASSLLWGGKGWNEQFF.

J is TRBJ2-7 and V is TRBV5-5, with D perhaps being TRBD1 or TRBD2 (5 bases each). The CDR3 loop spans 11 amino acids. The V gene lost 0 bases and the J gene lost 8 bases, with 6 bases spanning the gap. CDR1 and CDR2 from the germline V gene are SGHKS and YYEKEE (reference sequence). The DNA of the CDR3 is TGTGCCAGCAGCTTGGTGGGACAGCAGTACTTC. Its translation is CASSLVGQQYF.

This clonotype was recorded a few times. The CDR3 here is CASSLYDLPQRENNEQFF. DNA of the CDR3: TGTGCCAGCAGCTTATATGACCTACCTCAGCGGGAGAACAATGAGCAGTTCTTC. The chain uses TRBV7-3 and TRBJ2-1, with 8 bases fitting TRBD2. The CDR3 is made up of 18 amino acids. V lost 2 bases and J lost 5; bases outside the gene matches: 14. Germline-derived CDR1 and CDR2 are SGHTA and FQGTGA.

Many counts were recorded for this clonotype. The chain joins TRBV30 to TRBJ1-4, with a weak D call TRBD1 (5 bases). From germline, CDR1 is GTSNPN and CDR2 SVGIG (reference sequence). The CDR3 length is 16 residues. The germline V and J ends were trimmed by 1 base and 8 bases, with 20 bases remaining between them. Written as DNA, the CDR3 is TGTGCCTGGAGTGGACCGCTTGGGGGGGAAAGCGAAAAACTGTTTTTT. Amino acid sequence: CAWSGPLGGESEKLFF.

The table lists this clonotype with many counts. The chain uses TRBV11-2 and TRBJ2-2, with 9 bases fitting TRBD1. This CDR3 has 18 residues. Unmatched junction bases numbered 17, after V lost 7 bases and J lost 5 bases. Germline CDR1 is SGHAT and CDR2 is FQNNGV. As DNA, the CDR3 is TGTGCCAGCACCCGCCGGAACAGGGGGCTCAGTGGTACCGGGGAGCTGTTTTTT. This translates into CASTRRNRGLSGTGELFF.

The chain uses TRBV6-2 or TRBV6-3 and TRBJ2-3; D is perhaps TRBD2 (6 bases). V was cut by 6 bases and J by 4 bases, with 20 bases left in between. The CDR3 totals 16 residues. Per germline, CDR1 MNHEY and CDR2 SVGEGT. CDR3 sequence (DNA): TGTGCCAGCAGCTTAGATGGAGGGGACGGCGCAGATACGCAGTATTTT. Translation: CASSLDGGDGADTQYF.

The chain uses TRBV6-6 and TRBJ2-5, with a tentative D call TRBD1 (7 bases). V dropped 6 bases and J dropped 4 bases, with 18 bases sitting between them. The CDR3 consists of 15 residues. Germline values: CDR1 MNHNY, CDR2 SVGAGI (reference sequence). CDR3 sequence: CASSPAGGRRETQYF. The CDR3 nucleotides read TGTGCCAGCAGCCCTGCAGGGGGGCGCAGAGAGACCCAGTACTTC.

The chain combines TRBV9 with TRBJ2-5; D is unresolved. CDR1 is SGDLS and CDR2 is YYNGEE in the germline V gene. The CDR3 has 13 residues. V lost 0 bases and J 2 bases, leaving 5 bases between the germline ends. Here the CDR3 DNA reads TGTGCCAGCAGCGTAGGCCGACAAGAGACCCAGTACTTC. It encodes CASSVGRQETQYF.